This T cell receptor beta chain came from a study of CD8 T cells in ankylosing spondylitis. Study-level findings and limits: There was a TCR beta motif, made of several highly homologous variants, that appeared characteristic of ankylosing spondylitis blood.

V was clipped by 7 bases and J by 0 bases, with 7 bases between them. CDR1 is LNHNV and CDR2 is YYDKDF in the germline V gene (reference sequence). CDR3 size: 13 residues. Notes on this clonotype: The target antigen is unknown.

With molecular barcodes, quantitative 5'-RACE was used to make the TCR beta libraries. MiXCR was run by TCRdb on the 5' RACE reads, yielding one entry per CDR3 protein. The data show a few hundred thousand distinct CDR3 sequences, 7% to 9% seen once. J is TRBJ1-3 and V is TRBV15, with D possibly TRBD1 on 5 matching bases. The source is a male donor with ankylosing spondylitis. Sequenced sample: blood, either unsorted or a sorted T cell fraction (not recorded which). The DNA of the CDR3 is TGTGCCACCAAGGGGAACTCTGGAAACACCATATATTTT. As protein: CATKGNSGNTIYF.